The sequence of this T cell receptor (beta chain) was determined in a study of T-cell memory formation after mild COVID-19 (dated by TCRdb to the early 2020s). Study-wide context: TCR sequence clusters from the two donors were found to be largely donor specific. The cohort comprised two young, previously healthy adult volunteers, one female and one male. In two donors, T-cell clones that expanded and contracted after mild COVID-19 were followed by sequencing TCRalpha and TCRbeta repertoires longitudinally.

PBMCs were isolated by Ficoll-Paque density gradient centrifugation. Points on this clonotype: Its antigen target is currently unknown. One base away there is no much larger clone; base qualities are not given.

The germline V gene (reference sequence) yields SGHKS for CDR1 and YYEKEE for CDR2. At the junction V is shortened by 4 bases and J by 0 bases, with 14 bases in between. Inclusive of the bounding cysteine and phenylalanine, the CDR3 is 15 residues long. Just the 45-base CDR3 DNA is kept, in frame starting at base 1. For sequencing, an Illumina NovaSeq 6000 was employed. TCRalpha and TCRbeta cDNA libraries were built by 5'RACE with constant-segment primers, adding sample barcodes and unique molecular identifiers. Trizol reagent was used to extract RNA from every sample. Library amplification was performed in two PCR steps, and a second sample barcode and Illumina TruSeq adapters were introduced in the second step. Libraries were sequenced on an Illumina NovaSeq with 2 x 150 bp paired-end reads. Processing in the source paper ran as follows. The reads were demultiplexed and collapsed into UMI-guided consensus sequences using migec v1.2.7. Using mixcr v2.1.11, the UMI consensuses were aligned to TRA and TRB V and J templates and assembled into clonotypes. A clonotype was counted as expanded or contracted only when both edgeR and NoisET called the clonotype significant, with the noise models trained on biological replicates. For edgeR calls, the cutoffs were a false discovery rate-adjusted p below 0.01 and a log2 fold-change threshold of 1. As an exploratory analysis of dynamics, PCA with hierarchical clustering was applied to max-normalized trajectories of the 1000 most abundant clonotypes. The CD4 or CD8 phenotype of responding clones was assigned using the separately sequenced CD4+ and CD8+ repertoires. Through fastp at Q25 and MiXCR, TCRdb rebuilt clones from the public reads, retaining in-frame beta chains. Rows with a matching CDR3 protein are joined into one entry that keeps the most common DNA and genes. TCRdb assigned the V and J calls; the authors' analysis was not used. A total of around 370,000 distinct CDR3 sequences appear in this sample, 20% to 25% of them only once. Around 12% of the sample rests with the top ten.

On the study overall, not on this receptor specifically: SARS-CoV-2 specificity was not confirmed for the second-wave clones peaking on day 37. Only a couple of mild cases were covered by the study, and larger cohorts that include severe cases with pre-infection samples were considered necessary. Some responding clones were detected in pre-infection memory, suggesting pre-existing cross-reactive memory T cells joined the SARS-CoV-2 response. From day 15 to 85, contracting clones showed balanced CD4/CD8 phenotypes, whereas a second wave of clones that expanded from day 15 to 37 leaned towards CD4+. Contracting CD4+ clones were found mainly in CM and EM memory subsets, while CD8+ clones were enriched in EMRA.

This receptor was taken from an adult woman who had mild COVID-19 (a few samples of this study predate the infection). The sample titles of this study are shuffled in the database, so cell type and time point are left out; the donor was told from shared clones. The V and J genes are TRBV5-5 and TRBJ2-7, with no confident D gene call. Sequencing input: PBMCs or a T cell subset sorted from them (not recorded which). Read as DNA, the sequence is TGTGCCAGCAGCCCGCTAGAATTTTACTCCTACGAGCAGTACTTC. Translated, it reads CASSPLEFYSYEQYF. The CDR3, completed at both ends by the reference TRBV5-5 and TRBJ2-7 genes, gives the full variable domain DAGVTQSPTHLIKTRGQQVTLRCSPISGHKSVSWYQQVLGQGPQFIFQYYEKEERGRGNFPDRFSARQFPNYSSELNVNALLLGDSALYLCASSPLEFYSYEQYFGPGTRLTVT.